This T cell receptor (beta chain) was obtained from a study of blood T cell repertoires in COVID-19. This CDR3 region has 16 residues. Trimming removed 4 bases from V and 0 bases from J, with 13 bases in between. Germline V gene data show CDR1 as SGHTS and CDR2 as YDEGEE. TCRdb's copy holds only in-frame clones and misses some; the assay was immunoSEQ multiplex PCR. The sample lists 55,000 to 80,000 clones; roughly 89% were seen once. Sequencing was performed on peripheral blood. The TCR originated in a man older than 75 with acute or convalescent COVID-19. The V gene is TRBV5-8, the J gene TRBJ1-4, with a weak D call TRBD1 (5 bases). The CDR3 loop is CASSPGQIATNEKLFF. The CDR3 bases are TGTGCCAGCAGCCCAGGGCAGATTGCAACTAATGAAAAACTGTTTTTT.